These T cell receptor beta chains were read from a single sample in a study of identical twins. Each CDR3 protein gets one entry after TCRdb re-called the 5' RACE reads with MiXCR. The sample holds some 1,600,000 distinct CDR3 sequences, around 29% seen once. The sample was cord blood. The receptors come from a newborn girl in good health. CDR3s include the opening cysteine and the closing phenylalanine or tryptophan. The D gene is left open where the match is weak. The size of a clone is reported for some rows only, either as once, few or many, or as a class for expanded clones.

j_call clone_size d_call v_call cdr3_aa cdr3_nt
TRBJ2-4 many TRBD2 TRBV11-2 CASSSAGPAKNIQYF TGTGCCAGCAGCTCAGCGGGGCCGGCCAAAAACATTCAGTACTTC
TRBJ2-4 - - TRBV28 CASSPGAENIQYF TGTGCCAGCAGTCCTGGGGCGGAAAACATTCAGTACTTC
TRBJ2-5 few - TRBV6-5 CASSFPGGREQYF TGTGCCAGCAGTTTTCCAGGGGGGAGGGAGCAGTACTTC
TRBJ1-4 - - TRBV5-1 CASSQRRGATNEKLFF TGCGCCAGCAGCCAGAGAAGGGGCGCAACTAATGAAAAACTGTTTTTT
TRBJ2-1 - TRBD1 TRBV18 CASSRGPDRVNEQFF TGTGCCAGCTCTCGGGGACCAGACAGGGTCAATGAGCAGTTCTTC
TRBJ2-7 - TRBD2 TRBV5-1 CASRMGLVREQYF TGCGCCAGCAGAATGGGACTAGTACGCGAGCAGTACTTC
TRBJ2-3 - - TRBV12-3/TRBV12-4 CGSSDPRGTDTQYF TGTGGCAGCAGTGACCCGAGAGGCACAGATACGCAGTATTTT
TRBJ2-7 few TRBD1 TRBV5-1 CASSSNRGRNEQYF TGCGCCAGCAGCTCAAACAGGGGGCGCAACGAGCAGTACTTC
TRBJ1-2 few - TRBV5-6 CASSLGVFGYTF TGTGCCAGCAGCTTGGGGGTTTTTGGCTACACCTTC
TRBJ2-3 few TRBD2 TRBV7-9 CASSPIILAASSTDTQYF TGTGCCAGCAGCCCTATAATTCTAGCGGCATCTAGCACAGATACGCAGTATTTT
TRBJ2-1 few TRBD2 TRBV3-1 CASSPGTSGAVNEQFF TGTGCCAGCAGTCCCGGGACTAGCGGGGCGGTCAATGAGCAGTTCTTC
TRBJ2-3 few TRBD1 TRBV24-1 CATSEQGDTQYF TGTGCCACCAGTGAACAGGGGGATACGCAGTATTTT
TRBJ2-4 - - TRBV10-3 CAIRDPALGGKNIQYF TGTGCCATCCGGGACCCGGCCCTTGGAGGCAAAAACATTCAGTACTTC
TRBJ1-6 - - TRBV7-8 CASSLPQDNSPLHF TGTGCCAGCAGCTTACCCCAAGACAATTCACCCCTCCACTTT
TRBJ2-3 many - TRBV29-1 CSASWGADTQYF TGCAGTGCCTCCTGGGGCGCAGATACGCAGTATTTT
TRBJ2-3 - - TRBV7-9 CASSLGSLSDTQYF TGTGCCAGCAGCTTAGGGTCCCTTTCCGATACGCAGTATTTT
TRBJ2-2 once - TRBV27 CASSRPYTGMGGELFF TGTGCCAGCAGTCGCCCCTATACAGGGATGGGCGGGGAGCTGTTTTTT
TRBJ2-1 - TRBD2 TRBV20-1 CSASGYPGLAGGPLYNEQFF TGCAGTGCTAGTGGGTACCCGGGACTAGCGGGGGGGCCTTTGTACAATGAGCAGTTCTTC
TRBJ2-3 - - TRBV20-1 CSARLWSTDTQYF TGCAGTGCTAGGCTCTGGAGCACAGATACGCAGTATTTT
TRBJ1-4 few - TRBV25-1 CASSDLLATNEKLFF TGTGCCAGCAGTGATCTACTTGCAACTAATGAAAAACTGTTTTTT
TRBJ1-3 - TRBD1 TRBV7-9 CASSSRGWDRRGNTIYF TGTGCCAGCAGCTCGAGGGGTTGGGACAGGCGTGGAAACACCATATATTTT
TRBJ2-7 - - TRBV12-3/TRBV12-4 CASSLGGRIGYEQYF TGTGCCAGCAGTTTAGGGGGGAGGATTGGCTACGAGCAGTACTTC
TRBJ2-7 - - TRBV6-5 CASSYSLPFDGSSYNEQYF TGTGCCAGCAGTTACTCACTGCCGTTCGACGGGAGCTCCTACAATGAGCAGTACTTC
TRBJ1-5 few TRBD1 TRBV20-1 CSVTQGAMGNQPQHF TGCAGTGTCACACAGGGGGCAATGGGCAATCAGCCCCAGCATTTT
TRBJ2-1 - - TRBV25-1 CASSGRSVSGEQFF TGTGCCAGCAGTGGGAGGTCCGTATCGGGTGAGCAGTTCTTC
TRBJ2-3 - TRBD2 TRBV20-1 CSARPEGSGASRDTQYF TGCAGTGCTAGGCCGGAGGGGAGCGGGGCGTCCAGAGATACGCAGTATTTT
TRBJ2-1 - - TRBV6-2/TRBV6-3 CASGGTSYNEQFF TGTGCCAGCGGGGGGACCTCTTACAATGAGCAGTTCTTC
TRBJ2-3 - - TRBV5-1 CACSLKDTQYF TGCGCCTGCAGCTTGAAAGATACGCAGTATTTT
TRBJ2-7 few - TRBV2 CASSDIPYVKGSEQYF TGTGCCAGCAGTGATATCCCTTACGTGAAGGGCTCCGAGCAGTACTTC
TRBJ2-7 few TRBD1 TRBV27 CASGQGNEQYF TGTGCCAGCGGACAGGGTAACGAGCAGTACTTC
TRBJ2-3 - - TRBV12-3/TRBV12-4 CASSFWGGAIWTRGADTQYF TGTGCCAGCAGTTTCTGGGGGGGGGCGATCTGGACTAGAGGGGCAGATACGCAGTATTTT
TRBJ1-6 - - TRBV25-1 CASSESRSSYNSPLHF TGTGCCAGCAGTGAATCCAGGAGCTCCTATAATTCACCCCTCCACTTT
TRBJ1-4 - - TRBV20-1 CSAPGTGNEKLFF TGCAGTGCTCCGGGGACGGGTAATGAAAAACTGTTTTTT
TRBJ2-2 - - TRBV2 CASRVYTGELFF TGTGCCAGCAGGGTTTACACCGGGGAGCTGTTTTTT
TRBJ2-4 - - TRBV5-6 CASSLQLLAKNIQYF TGTGCCAGCAGCTTGCAGTTGCTAGCCAAAAACATTCAGTACTTC
TRBJ1-2 - TRBD1 TRBV24-1 CATSGPGQNYGYTF TGTGCCACCAGTGGACCGGGACAGAACTATGGCTACACCTTC
TRBJ2-7 once - TRBV2 CASILGGRRTDEQYF -
TRBJ2-1 once - TRBV5-1 CASSLVQADLVNEQFF TGCGCCAGCAGCTTGGTCCAGGCGGATCTCGTGAATGAGCAGTTCTTC
TRBJ2-7 few - TRBV28 CASKSQAPYEQYF TGTGCCAGCAAGTCACAGGCCCCGTACGAGCAGTACTTC
TRBJ1-5 - - TRBV10-2 CASSESRHQPQHF TGCGCCAGCAGTGAGTCTCGTCATCAGCCCCAGCATTTT
TRBJ2-3 - TRBD2 TRBV5-1 CASSFNSGTSTDTQYF TGCGCCAGCAGCTTTAATAGCGGGACTAGCACAGATACGCAGTATTTT
TRBJ1-1 - - TRBV29-1 CSGRNTEAFF TGCAGCGGAAGGAACACTGAAGCTTTCTTT
TRBJ1-2 few TRBD1 TRBV12-3/TRBV12-4 CASQGGGYTF TGTGCCAGTCAGGGGGGAGGCTACACCTTC
TRBJ2-7 - - TRBV4-2 CASSPGLSISASYEQYF TGTGCCAGCAGCCCGGGACTGTCTATCTCCGCCTCCTACGAGCAGTACTTC
TRBJ2-4 - TRBD2 TRBV15 CATSSGGAAKNVQYF TGTGCCACCAGCAGCGGGGGGGCCGCCAAAAACGTTCAGTACTTC
TRBJ1-1 few TRBD1 TRBV5-1 CASSFMTGPEAFF TGCGCCAGCAGTTTTATGACAGGGCCAGAAGCTTTCTTT
TRBJ1-4 - - TRBV25-1 CASSEPEGGEKLFF TGTGCCAGCAGTGAACCGGAGGGGGGTGAAAAACTGTTTTTT
TRBJ1-2 - - TRBV20-1 CSAREGGTYGYTF TGCAGTGCTAGAGAAGGGGGTACCTATGGCTACACCTTC
TRBJ2-3 few TRBD2 TRBV12-3/TRBV12-4 CASSLRTSQYF TGTGCCAGCAGTCTCCGGACTAGTCAGTATTTT
TRBJ2-3 - TRBD1 TRBV7-6 CASSQGTGSFTDTQYF TGTGCCAGCAGCCAGGGGACAGGGAGTTTCACAGATACGCAGTATTTT
TRBJ2-4 few TRBD2 TRBV20-1 CSARGGLLRSIQYF TGCAGTGCTAGAGGGGGACTACTTCGTAGCATTCAGTACTTC
TRBJ2-2 - TRBD1 TRBV20-1 CSAYTGGSNTGELFF TGCAGTGCTTACACAGGGGGCTCAAACACCGGGGAGCTGTTTTTT
TRBJ2-3 - - TRBV6-5 CASSYSRQRATQYF TGTGCCAGCAGTTACTCGCGCCAGAGGGCTACGCAGTATTTT
TRBJ2-5 few - TRBV7-2 CASSLAGGPIKETQYF TGTGCCAGCAGCTTAGCGGGGGGGCCCATAAAAGAGACCCAGTACTTC